The 7 T cell receptor beta chains below were found in one sample sequenced in a study of T-cell memory formation after mild COVID-19 (dated by TCRdb to about 2021). The library was generated by 5' RACE. Sequencing was performed on an Illumina NovaSeq 6000. Starting from the raw public reads, TCRdb applied fastp trimming at Q25, assembled clones with MiXCR and retained in-frame beta chains. Every CDR3 protein is listed once, alongside the most common genes and DNA of its rows. The sample has about 350,000 distinct CDR3 sequences on record, roughly 19% of them singletons. Jointly, the top ten make up around 20% of the sample. The source material was PBMCs or a T cell subset sorted from them (not recorded which). The receptors come from a man between 18 and 29 years old who had mild COVID-19 (a few samples of this study predate the infection). The sample titles of this study are shuffled in the database, so cell type and time point are left out; the donor was told from shared clones.

This clonotype appeared a few times. The V call is TRBV6-1, the J call TRBJ1-2; maybe TRBD1 (6 bases). The V end was cut by 2 bases, the J end by 2 bases, with 6 bases between. Germline CDR1 MNHNS, CDR2 SASEGT. The CDR3 totals 13 residues. The CDR3 here is CASSETGNYGYTF. The DNA for the CDR3 is TGTGCCAGCAGTGAAACAGGGAACTATGGCTACACCTTC.

J is TRBJ1-4 and V is TRBV10-3; tentative D call: TRBD1 (6 bases). CDR3 length: 13 amino acids. V lost 3 bases to trimming and J lost 5 bases, with 7 bases between them. The germline V gene encodes CDR1 ENHRY and CDR2 SYGVKD. The CDR3 loop reads CAISEGGNEKLFF. CDR3 in DNA: TGTGCCATCAGTGAAGGGGGAAATGAAAAACTGTTTTTT.

This clonotype has a handful of counts. The CDR3 carries no conserved terminal phenylalanine or tryptophan, so it likely arises from a read error. This chain links TRBV25-1 with TRBJ2-3; the D gene could be TRBD1 or TRBD2 (5 bases each). Between the trimmed V and J ends, which lost 5 bases and 7 bases, there was a span of 10 bases. Germline CDR1 MGHDK, CDR2 SYGVNS. The length of the CDR3 is 12 residues. The CDR3: CASSPGLYTQYL. The CDR3 DNA is TGTGCCAGCAGTCCGGGGCTTTATACGCAGTATTTA.

The sample holds many counts of this clonotype. The rearrangement joins TRBV5-1 to TRBJ2-3; no firm D call. V was pared by 0 bases and J by 2 bases, with 7 bases between. The CDR3 consists of 14 residues. Per germline, CDR1 SGHRS and CDR2 YFSETQ. Here the CDR3 reads CASSLGPNTDTQYF. The CDR3 region has the DNA TGCGCCAGCAGCTTGGGCCCGAACACAGATACGCAGTATTTT.

The chain couples TRBV7-8 to TRBJ1-3; D is unresolved. The CDR3 length is 15 residues. Germline-derived CDR1 and CDR2 are SGHVS and FQNEAQ. The V gene lost 0 bases and the J gene lost 4 bases, with 10 bases spanning the gap. The CDR3 coding sequence is TGTGCCAGCAGCTTAGCGCTGGGGTCGGGAAACACCATATATTTT. Translated: CASSLALGSGNTIYF.

This rearrangement joins TRBV7-6 to TRBJ1-2, with unresolved D. The germline V and J ends were trimmed by 5 bases and 0 bases, with 13 bases remaining between them. Germline CDR1 and CDR2: SGHVS and FNYEAQ. The CDR3 consists of 15 residues. The CDR3 DNA sequence: TGTGCCAGCAGCCCGCGGGATGGAGCTAACTATGGCTACACCTTC. It encodes CASSPRDGANYGYTF.

This clonotype was seen more than once but under ten times. This chain links TRBV7-9 with TRBJ1-2; D is perhaps TRBD1 (6 bases). Germline V gives CDR1 SEHNR, CDR2 FQNEAQ (reference sequence). The CDR3 consists of 14 residues. Trimming took 0 bases from V and 4 from J, leaving 9 bases between them. DNA for the CDR3: TGTGCCAGCAGCTTAGCGGGACACACCTATGGCTACACCTTC. Translating it yields CASSLAGHTYGYTF. The full variable domain, its missing parts supplied by reference TRBV7-9 and TRBJ1-2, is DTGVSQNPRHKITKRGQNVTFRCDPISEHNRLYWYRQTLGQGPEFLTYFQNEAQLEKSRLLSDRFSAERPKGSFSTLEIQRTEQGDSAMYLCASSLAGHTYGYTFGSGTRLTVV.